Below are 18 T cell receptor beta chains sequenced from a single sample in a study of low-dose radiotherapy and immunotherapy resistance in tumors. Time point noted: before trial treatment. TRAV- and TRBV-specific primers primed first-strand cDNA, covering alpha and beta chains. The authors ran around 18 PCR cycles to amplify TCRs with a constant-region primer and V-primer adapter. TCRdb ran MiXCR on the reads and lists one entry per CDR3 protein. The data show tens of thousands of distinct CDR3 sequences, 26% seen once. Material: PBMCs, obtained before treatment. The receptors stem from a male donor with rectosigmoid adenocarcinoma.

In the case of this clonotype: A read error is the likely source, as a far larger clone sits one nucleotide away. The chain employs TRBV11-3 and TRBJ1-1; no clear D gene. This CDR3 is 12 amino acids long. The germline CDR1 and CDR2 sequences are SGHNT and YENEEA. The DNA for the CDR3 is TGTGTCAGCAGCTACGGGAACACTGAAGCTTTCTTT. Translated, it gives CVSSYGNTEAFF.

This clonotype was seen at least ten times. The rearrangement uses TRBV28 and TRBJ2-7; 7 bases fit TRBD2. The CDR3 has 14 residues. V gave up 6 bases and J gave up 4 bases; unmatched junction bases: 9. Per germline, CDR1 MDHEN and CDR2 SYDVKM. This CDR3 is CASRISGTSYEQYF. Written as DNA, the CDR3 is TGTGCCAGCAGAATCAGCGGGACTTCTTACGAGCAGTACTTC.

This clonotype occurred many times. One end of the junction varies from germline; a read error may be responsible. The chain recombines TRBV6-2 or TRBV6-3 with TRBJ2-1; 8 bases map to TRBD2. Germline-derived CDR1 and CDR2 are MNHEY and SVGEGT. This CDR3 comprises 11 residues. CDR3 sequence (DNA): TGTGCCAGCGGACCTGGGACTAGTCAATCCTTC. It is translated as CASGPGTSQSF.

The sample holds a few counts of this clonotype. A far bigger clonotype differs at one base, so this is likely a read error. The DNA of the CDR3 is TGTGCCAGCAGTTTATTAGGACAGGGCAATGAGCAGTACTTC. The encoded protein is CASSLLGQGNEQYF. The chain carries TRBV28 and TRBJ2-7; 8 nucleotides line up with TRBD1. The CDR3 is 14 amino acids. From germline, CDR1 is MDHEN and CDR2 SYDVKM. Trimming took 1 base from V and 7 from J; bases not matched to a gene: 6. Combining the CDR3 with reference TRBV28 and TRBJ2-7 gives the whole variable domain DVKVTQSSRYLVKRTGEKVFLECVQDMDHENMFWYRQDPGLGLRLIYFSYDVKMKEKGDIPEGYSVSREKKERFSLILESASTNQTSMYLCASSLLGQGNEQYFGPGTRLTVT.

In its sample, this clonotype was seen a few times. J is TRBJ1-1 and V is TRBV28; D gene uncertain. V dropped 7 bases and J dropped 4 bases, with 16 bases sitting between them. This CDR3 comprises 14 residues. The germline CDR1 and CDR2 sequences are MDHEN and SYDVKM. CDR3 sequence reads: CASTGSGDSTEAFF. The CDR3 region has the DNA TGTGCCAGCACCGGTTCTGGGGATTCCACTGAAGCTTTCTTT.

The sample holds a few counts of this clonotype. The chain couples TRBV27 to TRBJ1-5, with TRBD1 as a possible D gene (6 bases). Germline V lookup: CDR1 MNHEY, CDR2 SMNVEV (reference sequence). The CDR3 extends over 17 amino acids. The ends were cut back, 0 bases at V and 0 bases at J, with 12 bases in the middle. The CDR3 region has the DNA TGTGCCAGCAGTTTATCGGGGGGGGCCCTTAGCAATCAGCCCCAGCATTTT. Its translation: CASSLSGGALSNQPQHF.

This clonotype appeared many times. This CDR3 reads CASSQTGGTSYEQYF. The CDR3 region has the DNA TGTGCCAGCAGCCAGACAGGGGGTACCTCCTACGAGCAGTACTTC. The rearrangement uses TRBV12-3 or TRBV12-4 and TRBJ2-7; 9 bases map to TRBD1. The CDR3 extends over 15 amino acids. The ends lost 6 bases at V and 0 bases at J; junction bases unmatched: 6.

Many counts were recorded for this clonotype. This chain uses TRBV6-2 or TRBV6-3 with TRBJ2-3; D is unresolved. Trimming shortened V by 4 bases and J by 13 bases, and 18 bases separated the two germline ends. Germline-derived CDR1 and CDR2 are MNHEY and SVGEGT. The CDR3 covers 13 residues. DNA of the CDR3: TGTGCCAGCAGTTCTCCTACCCTAGTGTTGGAGTATTTT. Its protein product is CASSSPTLVLEYF.

This clonotype was counted ten times or more. CDR3: CASSLLRTGRVETQYF. The DNA for the CDR3 is TGTGCCAGCAGTTTATTGAGGACAGGGCGTGTGGAGACCCAGTACTTC. This chain links TRBV27 with TRBJ2-5; 8 bases align to TRBD1. V lost 1 base and J lost 5; bases outside the gene matches: 9. This CDR3 region has 16 residues. The germline gives CDR1 MNHEY, CDR2 SMNVEV (reference sequence).

This clonotype occurred many times. The chain has TRBV6-2 or TRBV6-3 and TRBJ2-7; D is uncertain. Per germline, CDR1 MNHEY and CDR2 SVGEGT. With 3 bases removed from V and 0 bases from J, the gap between germline ends came to 12 bases. This CDR3 has 15 amino acids. The CDR3 sequence is CASSYRHFTSYEQYF. CDR3 bases: TGTGCCAGCAGTTATCGACACTTCACCTCCTACGAGCAGTACTTC.

This clonotype came up many times. The chain recombines TRBV28 with TRBJ2-5, with 11 positions matching TRBD1. Germline values: CDR1 MDHEN, CDR2 SYDVKM. The CDR3 extends over 15 amino acids. V lost 5 bases, J lost 4 bases, and 6 bases stayed unmatched. CDR3 DNA sequence: TGTGCCAGCAGTACCTATGGGACAGGGGGAGAGACCCAGTACTTC. Residues: CASSTYGTGGETQYF.

Details on this clonotype: A far larger clone lies a single base away; this is likely a read error. The gene calls are TRBV5-8 and TRBJ1-3, with 9 nucleotides matching TRBD1. CDR3 size: 15 residues. CDR1 is SGHTS, CDR2 YDEGEE, per germline. The CDR3 loop reads CACSLDRGSGNTIYF. DNA for the CDR3: TGTGCCTGCAGCTTGGACAGGGGCTCTGGAAACACCATATATTTT.

This clonotype was detected many times. V usage is TRBV5-4 and J usage is TRBJ1-2; 7 bases fit TRBD1. V shed 3 bases and J 7 bases; nucleotides not matched to a gene: 12. The CDR3 is 15 amino acids. The V gene's germline CDR1 is SGHNT and CDR2 YYREEE (reference sequence). CDR3 DNA: TGTGCCAGCAGCTCACCGGGACAGCTCTTTTTTGGCTACACCTTC. Residues: CASSSPGQLFFGYTF.

Only a few counts were recorded for this clonotype. V and J are TRBV28 and TRBJ2-3; D possibly corresponds to TRBD1 (5 bases). Trimming removed 9 bases at V and 3 bases at J, with 13 bases between. Germline CDR1 MDHEN, CDR2 SYDVKM. The CDR3 loop spans 13 amino acids. This CDR3 is CASFSTATDTQYF. The CDR3 nucleotides read TGTGCCAGTTTCTCGACAGCTACAGATACGCAGTATTTT. Supplemented by reference TRBV28 and TRBJ2-3, the full variable domain reads DVKVTQSSRYLVKRTGEKVFLECVQDMDHENMFWYRQDPGLGLRLIYFSYDVKMKEKGDIPEGYSVSREKKERFSLILESASTNQTSMYLCASFSTATDTQYFGPGTRLTVL.

This clonotype occurred many times. The chain carries TRBV7-9 and TRBJ2-1; D gene unclear. The CDR3 has 15 residues. CDR1 is SEHNR and CDR2 is FQNEAQ in the germline V gene (reference sequence). V was shortened by 2 bases and J by 5 bases, with 13 bases between the two germline ends. This CDR3 is CASSLYSQGNNEQFF. Written as DNA, the CDR3 is TGTGCCAGCAGCTTATACTCTCAAGGAAACAATGAGCAGTTCTTC.

This sequence joins TRBV20-1 and TRBJ1-5; D is unresolved. The V and J ends lost 1 base and 0 bases respectively, with 7 bases between them. The germline V gene has CDR1 DFQATT and CDR2 SNEGSKA (reference sequence). The CDR3 has 14 residues. The CDR3 DNA follows: TGCAGTGCTAGAGGCCAGATTAGCAATCAGCCCCAGCATTTT. Translating it yields CSARGQISNQPQHF.

The chain joins TRBV7-8 to TRBJ2-3; D unclear. Germline V gives CDR1 SGHVS, CDR2 FQNEAQ. The CDR3 totals 14 residues. V was pared by 1 base and J by 9 bases, with 14 bases between. The CDR3 is CASSLVPPPRTQYF. The CDR3 region has the DNA TGTGCCAGCAGCTTAGTTCCCCCCCCACGCACGCAGTATTTT.

As to this clonotype: A far larger clone is only one base removed, so a read error is likely. This rearrangement joins TRBV7-9 to TRBJ2-3; the D gene is possibly TRBD2 (6 bases). The CDR3 has 13 residues. CDR1 and CDR2 (germline): SEHNR, FQNEAQ (reference sequence). The CDR3 DNA reads TGTGCCAGCAGCTTCACTAGCATAGATACGCAGTATTTT. It codes for CASSFTSIDTQYF.